This is a list of T cell receptor beta chains from one sample in a study of T cell changes during pregnancy in multiple sclerosis. Using immunoSEQ multiplex PCR, the repertoire was profiled, and TCRdb retains in-frame clones only, with some absent. The sample yields 50,000 or so clones, about 90% seen once. The material was CD4+ T cells from peripheral blood mononuclear cells, obtained after pregnancy. Receptor source: a female donor with multiple sclerosis, enrolled in a pregnancy study. Both conserved end residues are part of each CDR3. The order of the fields is D gene, clone size, V gene, J gene, CDR3 DNA, CDR3 protein. The D gene is left open where the match is weak. Clone size is stated in some rows and not others, as once, few, many or a class when expanded.

D gene: .; clone size: .; V gene: TRBV7-8; J gene: TRBJ2-7; CDR3 DNA: TGTGCCAGCAGCCATAGGAGCGGAGGCGCCTACGAGCAGTACTTC; CDR3 protein: CASSHRSGGAYEQYF
D gene: TRBD2; clone size: .; V gene: TRBV10-1; J gene: TRBJ2-7; CDR3 DNA: TGCGCCAGCAGTGATGAGCGGGAGGGTCCTTACGAGCAGTACTTC; CDR3 protein: CASSDEREGPYEQYF
D gene: .; clone size: .; V gene: TRBV7-2; J gene: TRBJ2-1; CDR3 DNA: TGTGCCAGCAGCTTACGGCAAGCGGATATTAATGAGCAGTTCTTC; CDR3 protein: CASSLRQADINEQFF
D gene: .; clone size: .; V gene: TRBV30; J gene: TRBJ2-7; CDR3 DNA: TGTGCCTGCGAAGGGGGCGAGCAGTACTTC; CDR3 protein: CACEGGEQYF
D gene: TRBD1; clone size: .; V gene: TRBV6-1; J gene: TRBJ2-3; CDR3 DNA: TGTGCCAGCAGGTTACAGGGGCCAGATACGCAGTATTTT; CDR3 protein: CASRLQGPDTQYF
D gene: .; clone size: .; V gene: TRBV27; J gene: TRBJ1-3; CDR3 DNA: TGTGCCAGCAGCCCTTTCCGGGGGGCTCCTGGAAACACCATATATTTT; CDR3 protein: CASSPFRGAPGNTIYF
D gene: TRBD2; clone size: .; V gene: TRBV5-1; J gene: TRBJ2-1; CDR3 DNA: TGCGCCAGCAGCTTGGCGGTTAGTAGCGGGAGGTCCAATGAGCAGTTCTTC; CDR3 protein: CASSLAVSSGRSNEQFF
D gene: .; clone size: many; V gene: TRBV6-1; J gene: TRBJ2-1; CDR3 DNA: TGTGCCAGCAGTCAATTCCGACTGGGTGAGCAGTTCTTC; CDR3 protein: CASSQFRLGEQFF
D gene: TRBD1; clone size: .; V gene: TRBV5-1; J gene: TRBJ2-6; CDR3 DNA: TGCGCCAGCAGCCTGAGGGACAGGGGTAGCTCTGGGGCCAACGTCCTGACTTTC; CDR3 protein: CASSLRDRGSSGANVLTF
D gene: TRBD1; clone size: .; V gene: TRBV5-6; J gene: TRBJ2-7; CDR3 DNA: TGTGCCAGCAGGGGACAGCGCACCTACTACGAGCAGTACTTC; CDR3 protein: CASRGQRTYYEQYF
D gene: .; clone size: .; V gene: TRBV7-9; J gene: TRBJ2-7; CDR3 DNA: TGTGCCAGCAGCTTAGCCTCAGGCCGTTCCTACGAGCAGTACTTC; CDR3 protein: CASSLASGRSYEQYF
D gene: .; clone size: .; V gene: TRBV19; J gene: TRBJ2-6; CDR3 DNA: TGTGCCAGTAGTATTAGGCAGGGCTCTGGGGCCAACGTCCTGACTTTC; CDR3 protein: CASSIRQGSGANVLTF
D gene: .; clone size: .; V gene: TRBV9; J gene: TRBJ2-3; CDR3 DNA: TGTGCCAGCAGCGTGTTAGGGGGCACAGATACGCAGTATTTT; CDR3 protein: CASSVLGGTDTQYF
D gene: .; clone size: .; V gene: TRBV25-1; J gene: TRBJ2-2; CDR3 DNA: TGTGCCAGCTCGGACTTTTTGGGCGGGGAGCTGTTTTTT; CDR3 protein: CASSDFLGGELFF
D gene: TRBD1; clone size: .; V gene: TRBV30; J gene: TRBJ2-3; CDR3 DNA: TGTGCCTGGAGTGGGACAGGGCTGGACACAGATACGCAGTATTTT; CDR3 protein: CAWSGTGLDTDTQYF
D gene: TRBD2; clone size: .; V gene: TRBV19; J gene: TRBJ2-1; CDR3 DNA: TGTGCCAGTAGTAGAGCGGGAGAGGTTTACAATGAGCAGTTCTTC; CDR3 protein: CASSRAGEVYNEQFF
D gene: TRBD1; clone size: .; V gene: TRBV7-3; J gene: TRBJ1-3; CDR3 DNA: TGTGCCAGCAGCTTAAAAGGACAGGGCTCTGGAAACACCATATATTTT; CDR3 protein: CASSLKGQGSGNTIYF
D gene: .; clone size: .; V gene: TRBV7-8; J gene: TRBJ2-7; CDR3 DNA: TGTGCCAGCAGCTACTCTGGTTACGAGCAGTACTTC; CDR3 protein: CASSYSGYEQYF
D gene: .; clone size: .; V gene: TRBV7-2; J gene: TRBJ1-1; CDR3 DNA: TGTGCCAGCAGCAGACCCTTACAGGGCAACACGAACACTGAAGCTTTCTTT; CDR3 protein: CASSRPLQGNTNTEAFF
D gene: .; clone size: .; V gene: TRBV9; J gene: TRBJ2-1; CDR3 DNA: TGTGCCAGCAGCGTAGAGGCGGGCTCTCCCAATGAGCAGTTCTTC; CDR3 protein: CASSVEAGSPNEQFF
D gene: .; clone size: .; V gene: TRBV5-1; J gene: TRBJ2-2; CDR3 DNA: TGCGCCACCCGAGACACCCAAGACACCGGGGAGCTGTTTTTT; CDR3 protein: CATRDTQDTGELFF
D gene: TRBD2; clone size: .; V gene: TRBV6-1; J gene: TRBJ2-1; CDR3 DNA: TGTGCCAGCGTCCGACTAGCGGGAGTTGAGCAGTTCTTC; CDR3 protein: CASVRLAGVEQFF
D gene: TRBD1; clone size: .; V gene: TRBV5-1; J gene: TRBJ1-2; CDR3 DNA: TGCGCCAGCAGCTTGAACAGGGGGGACTATGGCTACACCTTC; CDR3 protein: CASSLNRGDYGYTF
D gene: .; clone size: .; V gene: TRBV6-6; J gene: TRBJ2-7; CDR3 DNA: TGTGCCAGCAGTTACTTGGCCCCCTACGAGCAGTACTTC; CDR3 protein: CASSYLAPYEQYF
D gene: TRBD1; clone size: .; V gene: TRBV7-2; J gene: TRBJ2-1; CDR3 DNA: TGTGCCAGCAGCCGGGCAGGGGGCTCCTACAATGAGCAGTTCTTC; CDR3 protein: CASSRAGGSYNEQFF
D gene: .; clone size: .; V gene: TRBV4-3; J gene: TRBJ1-5; CDR3 DNA: TGCGCCAGCAGCCAAGAAAGAAACAGCGGGACTCAGCCCCAGCATTTT; CDR3 protein: CASSQERNSGTQPQHF
D gene: .; clone size: .; V gene: TRBV19; J gene: TRBJ1-5; CDR3 DNA: TGTGCCAGTAGTAGGACTTCATGGAGCAATCAGCCCCAGCATTTT; CDR3 protein: CASSRTSWSNQPQHF
D gene: .; clone size: .; V gene: TRBV11-1; J gene: TRBJ2-3; CDR3 DNA: TGTGCCAGCAGCTCGGGACATCCGGGGAATACAGATACGCAGTATTTT; CDR3 protein: CASSSGHPGNTDTQYF
D gene: TRBD2; clone size: .; V gene: TRBV4-1; J gene: TRBJ2-2; CDR3 DNA: TGCGCCAGCAGCGCAGGACTAGCGGGAGGGACCACCGGGGAGCTGTTTTTT; CDR3 protein: CASSAGLAGGTTGELFF
D gene: TRBD2; clone size: .; V gene: TRBV27; J gene: TRBJ2-3; CDR3 DNA: TGTGCCAGCAGTTTTGGTCGGGCTAGCGGGAGAAAGGGCACAGATACGCAGTATTTT; CDR3 protein: CASSFGRASGRKGTDTQYF
D gene: .; clone size: .; V gene: TRBV29-1; J gene: TRBJ1-1; CDR3 DNA: TGCAGCGTTGAAAGGACCGCGGGGGGGGCTTTCTTT; CDR3 protein: CSVERTAGGAFF
D gene: TRBD1; clone size: .; V gene: TRBV5-6; J gene: TRBJ2-7; CDR3 DNA: TGTGCCAGCAGCCCTCTGGGACAGGGGGCAGGTGAGCAGTACTTC; CDR3 protein: CASSPLGQGAGEQYF
D gene: .; clone size: .; V gene: TRBV5-6; J gene: TRBJ1-1; CDR3 DNA: TGTGCCAGCAGCCATTACAGGGCGATCACTGAAGCTTTCTTT; CDR3 protein: CASSHYRAITEAFF
D gene: TRBD1; clone size: .; V gene: TRBV5-4; J gene: TRBJ1-2; CDR3 DNA: TGTGCCAGCAGCTTACAGGGGGCTGATCGCTACACCTTC; CDR3 protein: CASSLQGADRYTF
D gene: .; clone size: .; V gene: TRBV7-3; J gene: TRBJ2-7; CDR3 DNA: TGTGCCAGCAGCCGACCTGGAGGGGAGCAGTACTTC; CDR3 protein: CASSRPGGEQYF
D gene: .; clone size: .; V gene: TRBV11-2; J gene: TRBJ1-2; CDR3 DNA: TGTGCCAGCAGCGGAGGACAGAACAAGGGAGACTATGGCTACACCTTC; CDR3 protein: CASSGGQNKGDYGYTF
D gene: TRBD1; clone size: .; V gene: TRBV7-6; J gene: TRBJ2-2; CDR3 DNA: TGTGCCAGCACCCGACAGGGGACCATCGCGAACACCGGGGAGCTGTTTTTT; CDR3 protein: CASTRQGTIANTGELFF
D gene: .; clone size: few; V gene: TRBV25-1; J gene: TRBJ2-3; CDR3 DNA: TGTGCCAGCAGTGAAATGTCAGGGGGCACAGATACGCAGTATTTT; CDR3 protein: CASSEMSGGTDTQYF
D gene: .; clone size: .; V gene: TRBV5-4; J gene: TRBJ2-1; CDR3 DNA: TGTGCCAGCAGCCGCCGCCCGATCGGGGGTGGGCACAATGAGCAGTTCTTC; CDR3 protein: CASSRRPIGGGHNEQFF
D gene: TRBD2; clone size: .; V gene: TRBV6-4; J gene: TRBJ2-1; CDR3 DNA: TGTGCCAGCAGTGATAGCGGGAGCTCCTACAATGAGCAGTTCTTC; CDR3 protein: CASSDSGSSYNEQFF
D gene: TRBD2; clone size: .; V gene: TRBV30; J gene: TRBJ2-2; CDR3 DNA: TGTGCCTGGGGGCGGTGGGGGGGAAACACCGGGGAGCTGTTTTTT; CDR3 protein: CAWGRWGGNTGELFF
D gene: .; clone size: .; V gene: TRBV11-2; J gene: TRBJ2-5; CDR3 DNA: TGTGCCAGCAGTCACCCCCCACAGCAAGAGACCCAGTACTTC; CDR3 protein: CASSHPPQQETQYF
D gene: TRBD1; clone size: .; V gene: TRBV11-2; J gene: TRBJ2-7; CDR3 DNA: TGTGCCAGCAGTCCCGGGACAGGGCCCTACGAGCAGTACTTC; CDR3 protein: CASSPGTGPYEQYF
D gene: TRBD2; clone size: .; V gene: TRBV5-1; J gene: TRBJ2-2; CDR3 DNA: TGCGCCAGCAGCTTAACTAGCGGGAGCTCCGGGGAGCTGTTTTTT; CDR3 protein: CASSLTSGSSGELFF
D gene: TRBD2; clone size: .; V gene: TRBV5-1; J gene: TRBJ2-7; CDR3 DNA: TGCGCCAGCAGGCCCTCTAGCGGGAACTACGAGCAGTACTTC; CDR3 protein: CASRPSSGNYEQYF
D gene: .; clone size: .; V gene: TRBV5-1; J gene: TRBJ2-5; CDR3 DNA: TGCGCCAGCAGCCCCCGTGCGGGTGGGGAGACCCAGTACTTC; CDR3 protein: CASSPRAGGETQYF
D gene: TRBD1; clone size: .; V gene: TRBV19; J gene: TRBJ2-7; CDR3 DNA: TGTGCCAGTAGTTCGAGGACAGGGGAGAGGGAGCAGTACTTC; CDR3 protein: CASSSRTGEREQYF
D gene: .; clone size: .; V gene: TRBV2; J gene: TRBJ2-1; CDR3 DNA: TGTGCCAGCAGTGATACGGGTTCCAATGAGCAGTTCTTC; CDR3 protein: CASSDTGSNEQFF
D gene: TRBD2; clone size: few; V gene: TRBV5-4; J gene: TRBJ2-7; CDR3 DNA: TGTGCCAGCAGCCCCTCTTCGGGACTAGCAAATCACGAGCAGTACTTC; CDR3 protein: CASSPSSGLANHEQYF
D gene: .; clone size: .; V gene: TRBV19; J gene: TRBJ2-6; CDR3 DNA: TGTGCCAGTAGTATTTCCACTGGGGCCAACGTCCTGACTTTC; CDR3 protein: CASSISTGANVLTF
D gene: TRBD2; clone size: .; V gene: TRBV29-1; J gene: TRBJ2-2; CDR3 DNA: TGCAGCGCGACTAGCGTAAAGAACACCGGGGAGCTGTTTTTT; CDR3 protein: CSATSVKNTGELFF
D gene: TRBD2; clone size: .; V gene: TRBV7-9; J gene: TRBJ2-3; CDR3 DNA: TGTGCCAGCAGCTCGATTTTGGGACTAGCGGAGCTTACAGATACGCAGTATTTT; CDR3 protein: CASSSILGLAELTDTQYF
D gene: TRBD2; clone size: .; V gene: TRBV9; J gene: TRBJ2-1; CDR3 DNA: TGTGCCAGCAGCGTAGGTGCGGGACTAGCGGGAGGAGATAGATACAATGAGCAGTTCTTC; CDR3 protein: CASSVGAGLAGGDRYNEQFF
D gene: .; clone size: .; V gene: TRBV7-9; J gene: TRBJ2-6; CDR3 DNA: TGTGCCAGCAGCTTGGGGGCGGTGGGCCTCTCTGGGGCCAACGTCCTGACTTTC; CDR3 protein: CASSLGAVGLSGANVLTF
D gene: .; clone size: .; V gene: TRBV7-9; J gene: TRBJ2-5; CDR3 DNA: TGTGCCAGCAGCCGCGGGACAGTCGAGACCCAGTACTTC; CDR3 protein: CASSRGTVETQYF
D gene: .; clone size: .; V gene: TRBV6-5; J gene: TRBJ1-1; CDR3 DNA: TGTGCCAGCAGTTACTTGGGGGCAATAAACACTGAAGCTTTCTTT; CDR3 protein: CASSYLGAINTEAFF
D gene: .; clone size: .; V gene: TRBV21-1; J gene: TRBJ1-1; CDR3 DNA: TGTGCCAGCAGCAAAATCACCCACGACAGGGGGGTAGAAGACACTGAAGCTTTCTTT; CDR3 protein: CASSKITHDRGVEDTEAFF
D gene: TRBD1; clone size: .; V gene: TRBV27; J gene: TRBJ2-6; CDR3 DNA: TGTGCCAGCAGTTCCAGGGGGCGGGTGGGGGCCAACGTCCTGACTTTC; CDR3 protein: CASSSRGRVGANVLTF